These T cell receptor beta chains were read from a single sample in a study of T cell responses to AZD1222 COVID-19 vaccine. Repertoires were generated with immunoSEQ multiplex PCR, while TCRdb's copy carries only in-frame clones and drops some. The sample consists of 40,000 to 55,000 clones, roughly 90% of them appearing once. Source: peripheral blood, taken 28 days after the second AZD1222 dose. The origin of the receptors is an adult who received the AZD1222 COVID-19 vaccine. The CDR3 runs from the conserved cysteine through the conserved F or W. The D gene is left open where the match is weak. The size field is filled for only some rows; it gives once, few, many or a size class.

j_call clone_size d_call v_call cdr3_nt cdr3_aa
TRBJ1-5 - TRBD1 TRBV28 TGTGCCAGCATTTCGGGACAGACCTATAGCAATCAGCCCCAGCATTTT CASISGQTYSNQPQHF
TRBJ2-3 - - TRBV4-1 TGCGCCAGCAGCCCGCCGACAGATACGCAGTATTTT CASSPPTDTQYF
TRBJ1-5 - - TRBV6-5 TGTGCCAGCAGTCTCGACAGTGTCTATCAGCCCCAGCATTTT CASSLDSVYQPQHF
TRBJ2-2 - - TRBV6-2/TRBV6-3 TGTGCCAGCAGTTTCCCTTTTTTTGCCCTCTCGAACACCGGGGAGCTGTTTTTT CASSFPFFALSNTGELFF
TRBJ1-1 - - TRBV7-3 TGTGCCAGCAGCTTAGGGGGAGGCCGGGTAGCTTTCTTT CASSLGGGRVAFF
TRBJ1-1 - - TRBV5-1 TGCGCCAGCAGATCGGAGCCGAACACTGAAGCTTTCTTT CASRSEPNTEAFF
TRBJ1-1 - - TRBV2 TGTGCCAGCAGTGAACGGGCCCCCCAGGGTACTGAAGCTTTCTTT CASSERAPQGTEAFF
TRBJ2-7 - - TRBV5-4 TGTGCCAGCAGCTTATTCAGTTCCGAGCAGTACTTC CASSLFSSEQYF
TRBJ1-1 - - TRBV19 TGTGCCAGTAGTATCCCCGGGGAGGCTGAAGCTTTCTTT CASSIPGEAEAFF
TRBJ1-3 few - TRBV24-1 TGTGCCACCAGTGATTTAAGAGGCTCTGGAAACACCATATATTTT CATSDLRGSGNTIYF
TRBJ1-4 - TRBD1 TRBV10-3 TGTGCCATCAGTACCGACAGGGGAACTAATGAAAAACTGTTTTTT CAISTDRGTNEKLFF
TRBJ1-2 - - TRBV10-1 TGCGCCAGCAGAGATCGTAAAGAAAGGTTTGGGGGGCTAGGATATGGCTACACCTTC CASRDRKERFGGLGYGYTF
TRBJ2-1 - TRBD2 TRBV5-1 TGCGCCAGCAGCTTGGACGGGAGGAATGAGCAGTTCTTC CASSLDGRNEQFF
TRBJ1-1 few - TRBV9 TGTGCCAGCAGCGTAGCTACCCACAACACTGAAGCTTTCTTT CASSVATHNTEAFF
TRBJ2-1 - TRBD2 TRBV9 TGTGCCAGCAGCGTAGTTAGCGGGAGGTCAAGGGATGAGCAGTTCTTC CASSVVSGRSRDEQFF
TRBJ1-5 - - TRBV19 TGTGCCAGTAGTATCCTCGATGACAATCAGCCCCAGCATTTT CASSILDDNQPQHF
TRBJ2-7 once TRBD2 TRBV5-1 TGCGCCGGCAGGACTAGTCGGAGCTCCTACGAGCAGTACTTC CAGRTSRSSYEQYF
TRBJ1-2 - - TRBV3-1/TRBV3-2 TGTGCCAGCAGCAACAGGAAAAACTATGGCTACACCTTC CASSNRKNYGYTF
TRBJ1-6 - TRBD1 TRBV18 TGTGCCAGCTCGAACGATTACAGGGGTGGGTCACCCCTCCACTTT CASSNDYRGGSPLHF
TRBJ1-6 - TRBD1 TRBV2 TGTGCCAGCAGCGAGGACAGGGTTAATTCACCCCTCCACTTT CASSEDRVNSPLHF
TRBJ1-2 - - TRBV12-3/TRBV12-4 TGTGCCACCGGGACCGATTATGGCTACACCTTC CATGTDYGYTF
TRBJ1-1 - TRBD1 TRBV28 TGTGCCAGCAGCCTCCTGGGGGACAGGGGCACTGAAGCTTTCTTT CASSLLGDRGTEAFF
TRBJ2-1 - TRBD2 TRBV6-5 TGTGCCAGCGACTCTAGGCGGGAGGGTTCAAATGAGCAGTTCTTC CASDSRREGSNEQFF
TRBJ2-3 - TRBD2 TRBV10-3 TGTGCCATCAGTGAAGCTAGCGGGGTGGTCGCAGATACGCAGTATTTT CAISEASGVVADTQYF
TRBJ1-1 - - TRBV29-1 TGCAGCGTTGAAGATAGATTGGGAGGTCGCGAAGCTTTCTTT CSVEDRLGGREAFF
TRBJ2-7 - - TRBV7-2 TGTGCCAGCAGCTTGGTCACCCTCGGCGAGCAGTACTTC CASSLVTLGEQYF
TRBJ1-2 - - TRBV20-1 TGCAGTGCTAGTGGGCAGACTGCTAACTATGGCTACACCTTC CSASGQTANYGYTF
TRBJ1-6 - - TRBV6-5 TGTGCCAGCAGTCGGACAGCTTTCTATAATTCACCCCTCCACTTT CASSRTAFYNSPLHF
TRBJ2-3 - - TRBV6-1 TGTGCCAGCAGTGATCGCGGACCTTCAGATACGCAGTATTTT CASSDRGPSDTQYF
TRBJ1-3 few - TRBV18 TGTGCCAGCTCACCTCTGGACAGCTCTGGAAACACCATATATTTT CASSPLDSSGNTIYF
TRBJ2-7 - - TRBV2 TGTGCCAGCAGTGAAGCGGCGATATACGAGCAGTACTTC CASSEAAIYEQYF
TRBJ1-6 - - TRBV11-3 TGTGCCAGCAGCTTACAGGGTGATAATTCACCCCTCCACTTT CASSLQGDNSPLHF
TRBJ2-1 - TRBD2 TRBV19 TGTGCCAGTAGTATTAGGGTGGGACTAGCGGGTGACAATGAGCAGTTCTTC CASSIRVGLAGDNEQFF
TRBJ1-1 - TRBD1 TRBV6-6 TGTGCCAGCAGCTTCGACAGGGGGCCAAATCTTGATCAAGCTTTCTTT CASSFDRGPNLDQAFF
TRBJ1-5 once TRBD1 TRBV18 TGTGCCAGCTCACCCGGGGGGCAGGGGGGCAATCAGCCCCAGCATTTT CASSPGGQGGNQPQHF
TRBJ2-5 - - TRBV28 TGTGCCAGCAGTCTCTACGGGAGTTTGGAGACCCAGTACTTC CASSLYGSLETQYF
TRBJ1-1 - TRBD1 TRBV4-1 TGCGCCAGCAGCCAGTACAGGGGACAGGGCGTTAACACTGAAGCTTTCTTT CASSQYRGQGVNTEAFF
TRBJ1-1 - - TRBV29-1 TGCAGCGTTACTCCACAGGGAGGGAACACTGAAGCTTTCTTT CSVTPQGGNTEAFF
TRBJ2-1 - TRBD2 TRBV6-5 TGTGCCAGCAGCCCCCGGGGGGACCAGCAGTTCTTC CASSPRGDQQFF
TRBJ1-2 - TRBD1 TRBV28 TGTGCCAGCAACCGGGACAGGGGGGTTAACTATGGCTACACCTTC CASNRDRGVNYGYTF
TRBJ2-5 - - TRBV19 TGTGCCAGTAGGCCCCGCGGCGGGGAGACCCAGTACTTC CASRPRGGETQYF
TRBJ2-1 - TRBD2 TRBV18 TGTGCCAGCTCACTTGGCGGCACTAGCGGGAGGCCTTCCTCCTACAATGAGCAGTTCTTC CASSLGGTSGRPSSYNEQFF
TRBJ2-5 - - TRBV28 TGTGCCAGCAGTTTACGGGGAGGACAAGGGGTAGAGACCCAGTACTTC CASSLRGGQGVETQYF
TRBJ1-6 few TRBD1 TRBV4-3 TGCGCCAGCAGCCAAGATTGGGGGGACAGTAATTCACCCCTCCACTTT CASSQDWGDSNSPLHF
TRBJ2-5 - - TRBV5-5 TGTGCCAGCAGATCGGTCCAGGGGAGGGAGACCCAGTACTTC CASRSVQGRETQYF
TRBJ1-1 - - TRBV6-2/TRBV6-3 TGTGCCAGCAGCCCTAGAACAGTGAACACTGAAGCTTTCTTT CASSPRTVNTEAFF
TRBJ2-7 - - TRBV7-8 TGTGCCAGCAGCTTAGGACAGCGAAGCTCCTACGAGCAGTACTTC CASSLGQRSSYEQYF
TRBJ2-1 once - TRBV11-2 TGTGCCAGCAGCTTAGATCTGGGGTACGGTGAGCAGTTCTTC CASSLDLGYGEQFF
TRBJ1-1 - - TRBV2 TGTGCCAGCAGGACAGAAGTGAACACTGAAGCTTTCTTT CASRTEVNTEAFF
TRBJ2-1 - - TRBV15 TGTGCCACCAGCAGAGTTTACGCGGGATCGAATGAGCAGTTCTTC CATSRVYAGSNEQFF
TRBJ2-6 once - TRBV23-1 TGCGCCAGCAGAGATCAATCTCCGAGGGTCTACTCTGGGGCCAACGTCCTGACTTTC CASRDQSPRVYSGANVLTF
TRBJ1-2 - TRBD1 TRBV7-2 TGTGCCAGCAGCTTTAACAGGGGCGACCACTATGGCTACACCTTC CASSFNRGDHYGYTF
TRBJ2-5 once - TRBV4-1 TGCGCCAGCAGCCTGCGGGAAGGGGGCCGGGAGACCCAGTACTTC CASSLREGGRETQYF
TRBJ1-1 - - TRBV4-1 TGCGCCAGCAGCCAACCCGGGGCGCAGGCTTTCTTT CASSQPGAQAFF
TRBJ1-5 - - TRBV15 TGTGCCACCAGCAGTGGACCGGCTCGATGGGGTCCCCAGCATTTT CATSSGPARWGPQHF
TRBJ1-1 - TRBD1 TRBV5-1 TGCGCCAGCAGCTTCCAGGGGGCGAGCACTGAAGCTTTCTTT CASSFQGASTEAFF
TRBJ2-7 - - TRBV7-9 TGTGCCAGCAGCCTTCAGACAGGTTTCTACGAGCAGTACTTC CASSLQTGFYEQYF
TRBJ2-1 - TRBD2 TRBV7-3 TGTGCCAGCAGCGCCTTTCTAGCGGGAAGGAGCAATGAGCAGTTCTTC CASSAFLAGRSNEQFF
TRBJ2-7 - TRBD1 TRBV28 TGTGCCAGCAGCCCGCCAGGGGGTAGGTACGAGCAGTACTTC CASSPPGGRYEQYF